The 30 T cell receptor beta chains presented below share a single source sample, sequenced in a study of blood T cells in healthy people across ages. The authors ran a second PCR of about 6 to 11 cycles using a sample-barcoded 5' primer and a J-beta primer mix. Via MiXCR, TCRdb re-called the 5' RACE reads, giving one row per CDR3 protein. This sample has 1.5 million or so distinct CDR3 sequences, with about 43% found just once. Sequenced material: blood. Receptors were obtained from a woman between 18 and 29 years old in good health.

This clonotype was detected only a few times. The chain employs TRBV4-2 and TRBJ2-1, with 9 bases lining up with TRBD2. From germline, CDR1 is LGHNA and CDR2 YNFKEQ. V gave up 6 bases and J gave up 2 bases; unmatched junction bases: 5. The CDR3 is 15 amino acids. The DNA of the CDR3 is TGTGCCAGCAGATCCGGACTAGCGACCTACAATGAGCAGTTCTTC. It codes for CASRSGLATYNEQFF.

The V gene is TRBV5-1, the J gene TRBJ1-1; D uncertain. Germline V lookup: CDR1 SGHRS, CDR2 YFSETQ. There are 15 residues in the CDR3. Trimming left V 0 bases short and J 1 base short, with 10 bases between. The CDR3 loop reads CASSLVVGANTEAFF. CDR3 nucleotide sequence: TGCGCCAGCAGCTTGGTCGTCGGCGCGAACACTGAAGCTTTCTTT.

This clonotype has a handful of counts. The CDR3 DNA reads as TGCGCCAGCAGCCACCCCGGGTCAGCGGGAAAACTGTTTTTT. It translates to CASSHPGSAGKLFF. The genes are TRBV4-1 and TRBJ1-4; D gene unclear. Trimming stripped 3 bases from V and 10 bases from J, with 15 bases between. The CDR3 extends over 14 amino acids. Germline V gene data show CDR1 as MGHRA and CDR2 as YSYEKL.

The chain joins TRBV3-1 to TRBJ2-1; D not certain. Trimming pared 3 bases from V and 2 bases from J, leaving 20 bases between. Looked up from germline, CDR1 is LGHDT and CDR2 is YNNKEL (reference sequence). This CDR3 has 18 residues. For the CDR3, the DNA is TGTGCCAGCAGCCACAAACGACCGGGCCTTGGCCCCTACAATGAGCAGTTCTTC. It codes for CASSHKRPGLGPYNEQFF.

In this sample, this clonotype turned up a few times. This CDR3 reads CASSGISWGTTYEQYF. The CDR3 region has the DNA TGTGCCAGCAGTGGAATTAGCTGGGGAACGACCTACGAGCAGTACTTC. This rearrangement joins TRBV6-1 to TRBJ2-7; no reliable D call. The CDR3 contains 16 residues. The germline CDR1 and CDR2 sequences are MNHNS and SASEGT. V lost 4 bases and J 2 bases, leaving 18 bases between the germline ends.

V gene TRBV20-1 combines with J gene TRBJ2-2; 9 bases match TRBD2. There are 14 residues in the CDR3. The V gene's germline CDR1 is DFQATT and CDR2 SNEGSKA (reference sequence). J was trimmed by 7 bases and V by 4 bases; bases with no gene match: 7. CDR3 residues: CSAMLAGAFGELFF. In nucleotides, the CDR3 is TGCAGTGCTATGTTAGCGGGAGCTTTCGGGGAGCTGTTTTTT.

The chain couples TRBV15 to TRBJ1-2; D may be TRBD1 (5 bases). CDR1 LNHNV and CDR2 YYDKDF come from the germline V gene (reference sequence). V lost 3 bases and J lost 4, with 15 bases in between. The CDR3 covers 15 residues. The CDR3 loop is CATSRGDSKVYGYTF. As DNA, the CDR3 is TGTGCCACCAGCAGGGGAGACAGCAAAGTCTATGGCTACACCTTC.

This clonotype occurred a few times. The rearrangement uses TRBV11-2 and TRBJ1-4, with 9 bases aligning to TRBD1. V dropped 5 bases and J dropped 8; count of bases not matched to a gene: 9. This CDR3 contains 15 residues. Looked up from germline, CDR1 is SGHAT and CDR2 is FQNNGV. In DNA, the CDR3 is TGTGCCAGCAGCCCCCGACAGGGGGAGGGGGAAAAACTGTTTTTT. Protein product: CASSPRQGEGEKLFF.

The V and J genes are TRBV28 and TRBJ2-1; 12 nucleotides agree with TRBD2. The length of the CDR3 is 15 residues. Trimming removed 5 bases from V and 9 bases from J; junction bases left unmatched: 8. The germline V gene has CDR1 MDHEN and CDR2 SYDVKM. Here the CDR3 reads CASSASGLAGSEQFF. As DNA, the CDR3 is TGTGCCAGCAGTGCTTCGGGACTAGCGGGTTCTGAGCAGTTCTTC.

V gene TRBV7-9 combines with J gene TRBJ2-4; D tentatively reads TRBD1 or TRBD2 (5 bases each). TRBJ2-7 matches the DNA end more closely, so the J call is doubtful. CDR1 is SEHNR, CDR2 FQNEAQ, per germline (reference sequence). This CDR3 comprises 17 residues. CDR3 nucleotide sequence: TGTGCCAGCAGCTTAGCGCATGGTGGCCCCCGGGGCCACGAGCAGTACTTC. It specifies CASSLAHGGPRGHEQYF.

The chain recombines TRBV2 with TRBJ2-1; D remains unclear. The J call may be mistaken, given a closer DNA end match to TRBJ2-7. Germline V gene lookup returns CDR1 SNHLY and CDR2 FYNNEI. The CDR3 contains 13 residues. The DNA for the CDR3 is TGTGCCAGCAGTAAGCGCTCCTACAATGAGCAGTACTTC. Encoded protein: CASSKRSYNEQYF.

This clonotype has just a few counts. V usage is TRBV6-1 and J usage is TRBJ2-1, with TRBD1 identical over 8 bases. The CDR3 extends over 17 amino acids. The V and J ends lost 5 bases and 6 bases, in that order; junction bases with no gene match: 15. CDR1 MNHNS and CDR2 SASEGT come from the germline V gene. CDR3 region: CASSRLLRDRTSNEQFF. CDR3 nucleotides: TGTGCCAGCAGTAGACTACTCCGGGACAGGACCAGCAATGAGCAGTTCTTC.

As concerns this clonotype: One end of the junction varies from germline; a read error may be responsible. The CDR3 sequence: CASRQREDLGGTDTRYF. The CDR3 region has the DNA TGTGCCAGTCGGCAGCGGGAGGATCTCGGGGGCACAGATACGCGGTATTTT. The chain carries TRBV10-3 and TRBJ2-3; TRBD2 agrees at 9 bases. Germline assignment: CDR1 ENHRY and CDR2 SYGVKD. The CDR3 has 17 residues.

This clonotype was counted many times. This chain joins TRBV10-3 and TRBJ1-1, with D perhaps TRBD1 (6 bases). V shed 3 bases and J shed 5 bases, with 10 bases lying between them. Germline loops: CDR1 ENHRY, CDR2 SYGVKD. The CDR3 spans 13 residues. The CDR3 is CAISDPGDTEAFF. CDR3 sequence (DNA): TGTGCCATCAGTGACCCAGGGGATACTGAAGCTTTCTTT.

The chain carries TRBV7-2 and TRBJ1-5, with D maybe TRBD1 (5 bases). The germline V and J ends were trimmed by 8 bases and 0 bases, with 20 bases remaining between them. This CDR3 spans 17 amino acids. Looked up from germline, CDR1 is SGHTA and CDR2 is FQGNSA. In DNA, the CDR3 is TGTGCCAGCCAGGGTTCGGTCCAGATAGATAGCAATCAGCCCCAGCATTTT. Its protein product is CASQGSVQIDSNQPQHF.

The chain joins TRBV3-1 to TRBJ1-3; D unresolved. The CDR3 covers 15 residues. Germline-derived CDR1 and CDR2 are LGHDT and YNNKEL (reference sequence). V dropped 5 bases and J dropped 0 bases, with 11 bases sitting between them. The CDR3 sequence is CASSYGPSSGNTIYF. Written as DNA, the CDR3 is TGTGCCAGCAGCTACGGACCCAGCTCTGGAAACACCATATATTTT.

This clonotype was recorded a few times. This chain joins TRBV5-1 and TRBJ2-1; D may be TRBD2 (6 bases). The germline V gene has CDR1 SGHRS and CDR2 YFSETQ. The CDR3 has 15 amino acids. Trimming stripped 0 bases from V and 4 bases from J, with 11 bases between. CDR3: CASSLAAGTYNEQFF. DNA for the CDR3: TGCGCCAGCAGCTTGGCCGCCGGGACTTACAATGAGCAGTTCTTC.

The chain joins TRBV3-1 to TRBJ2-7; 8 bases match TRBD2. V lost 0 bases and J lost 2; bases outside the gene matches: 9. The germline CDR1 and CDR2 sequences are LGHDT and YNNKEL (reference sequence). This CDR3 is built from 17 residues. Here the CDR3 DNA reads TGTGCCAGCAGCCAAGACCTCTTAGCGGGAATTCCCTACGAGCAGTACTTC. Its protein product is CASSQDLLAGIPYEQYF.

This chain connects TRBV6-1 to TRBJ2-7; a weak D match, TRBD1 (6 bases). This CDR3 has 14 amino acids. Germline CDR1 and CDR2: MNHNS and SASEGT. V was clipped by 6 bases and J by 2 bases, with 14 bases between them. CDR3 nucleotides: TGTGCCAGCAGGAAAAGACAGGAAACCTACGAGCAGTACTTC. Translating it yields CASRKRQETYEQYF.

This clonotype came up a few times. The chain joins TRBV10-3 to TRBJ1-2, with 8 positions matching TRBD1. Germline assignment: CDR1 ENHRY and CDR2 SYGVKD. V was clipped by 0 bases and J by 6 bases; unmatched bases: 0. This CDR3 is built from 13 residues. CDR3 protein: CAISESTGDGYTF. The DNA of the CDR3 is TGTGCCATCAGTGAGTCGACAGGGGATGGCTACACCTTC.

Turning to this clonotype: A read error is likely, as this CDR3 ends without the conserved phenylalanine or tryptophan. V is TRBV6-2 or TRBV6-3 and J is TRBJ1-2; TRBD1 aligns across 7 bases. The CDR3 is made up of 15 amino acids. Unmatched junction bases numbered 11, after V lost 8 bases and J lost 2 bases. CDR1 and CDR2 (germline): MNHEY, SVGEGT. The DNA for the CDR3 is TGTGCCAGCCAGGGGGGCAGAAACAAAAACTATGGCTACACCCTC. This sequence encodes CASQGGRNKNYGYTL.

This clonotype was seen many times. The chain links TRBV7-7 to TRBJ2-7; TRBD2 matches 16 bases. V was pared by 5 bases and J by 4 bases, with 5 bases of the junction left unmatched. The germline CDR1 and CDR2 sequences are SSHAT and FNYEAQ (reference sequence). This CDR3 contains 16 residues. DNA of the CDR3: TGTGCCAGCAGCCCGGGACTAGCGGGAGGGTCGTACGAGCAGTACTTC. Residues: CASSPGLAGGSYEQYF.

The chain has TRBV6-2 or TRBV6-3 and TRBJ1-2; TRBD1 agrees at 12 bases. V lost 6 bases and J lost 7; bases outside the gene matches: 9. The CDR3 extends over 15 amino acids. From germline, CDR1 is MNHEY and CDR2 SVGEGT. Here the CDR3 DNA reads TGTGCCAGCAGCCGAGCCGGGACAGGGGGCTCTGGCTACACCTTC. It is translated as CASSRAGTGGSGYTF.

This clonotype has at least ten counts. V is TRBV7-9 and J is TRBJ1-6, with D tentatively TRBD1 (5 bases). V shed 6 bases and J shed 5 bases, with 11 bases lying between them. This CDR3 contains 14 residues. Germline CDR1 is SEHNR and CDR2 is FQNEAQ (reference sequence). The CDR3 region has the DNA TGTGCCAGCAGTTCTGACAGTAATAATTCACCCCTCCACTTT. This translates into CASSSDSNNSPLHF.

This clonotype turned up a few times. This chain uses TRBV29-1 with TRBJ1-1; TRBD1 aligns across 10 bases. The CDR3 is 14 amino acids. V lost 5 bases, J lost 3 bases, and 6 bases stayed unmatched. Germline V CDR1 and CDR2: SQVTM, ANQGSEA. CDR3 sequence (DNA): TGCAGCGTTAATGGGGGACAGGGGCACACTGAAGCTTTCTTT. It codes for CSVNGGQGHTEAFF.

This clonotype occurred a few times. This chain joins TRBV7-2 and TRBJ1-2, with 8 bases matching TRBD1. V trimming: 1 base; J trimming: 2 bases; junction bases outside the gene matches: 3. Germline-derived CDR1 and CDR2 are SGHTA and FQGNSA. CDR3 length: 15 amino acids. The CDR3: CASSLGDRRNYGYTF. In nucleotides, the CDR3 is TGTGCCAGCAGCTTAGGGGACAGGCGGAACTATGGCTACACCTTC.

The chain uses TRBV4-1 and TRBJ1-1, with D perhaps matching TRBD1 (5 bases). V shed 1 base and J shed 0 bases, with 15 bases lying between them. From germline, CDR1 is MGHRA and CDR2 YSYEKL. The CDR3 runs to 17 residues. Written as DNA, the CDR3 is TGCGCCAGCAGCCAAGCGGCAGGGTTGGGGATGAACACTGAAGCTTTCTTT. Translating it yields CASSQAAGLGMNTEAFF.

Only a few counts were recorded for this clonotype. The chain is built from TRBV27 and TRBJ1-4; no reliable D call. From germline, CDR1 is MNHEY and CDR2 SMNVEV (reference sequence). The V end lost 5 bases, the J end lost 5 bases, and 12 bases lay between the germline ends. The CDR3 covers 14 residues. CDR3 in DNA: TGTGCCAGCAGTCCCCGACGGACGAATGAAAAACTGTTTTTT. It specifies CASSPRRTNEKLFF.

The V call is TRBV2, the J call TRBJ2-7, with D perhaps TRBD1 (6 bases). The CDR3 loop spans 14 amino acids. Germline assignment: CDR1 SNHLY and CDR2 FYNNEI. V lost 5 bases, J lost 12 bases, and 23 bases lay in between. Written as DNA, the CDR3 is TGTGCCAGCAGTAGTGAGGGCACAGGGTCCCAGTGGTACTTC. It codes for CASSSEGTGSQWYF.

The chain uses TRBV27 and TRBJ1-4; 8 bases match TRBD1. This CDR3 comprises 14 residues. Germline-derived CDR1 and CDR2 are MNHEY and SMNVEV (reference sequence). The J segment lost 10 bases and the V segment lost 6 bases, leaving 10 bases of the junction unmatched. The CDR3 coding sequence is TGTGCCAGCAGACTCCTAGGACAGGGCGGAAAACTGTTTTTT. It encodes CASRLLGQGGKLFF.